These 4 T cell receptor beta chains came from one sample sequenced in a study of blood T cell repertoires in COVID-19. The table came from immunoSEQ multiplex PCR; TCRdb's copy has only in-frame clones and leaves some out. Of roughly 200,000 clones listed, over 70% are singletons. Sequencing was performed on peripheral blood. The receptors here all came from a woman aged 40-49 years with COVID-19, enrolled during active disease.

The chain has TRBV19 and TRBJ1-4; 7 bases align to TRBD1. Germline V CDR1 and CDR2: LNHDA, SQIVND (reference sequence). This CDR3 comprises 13 residues. V lost 4 bases, J lost 8 bases, and 4 bases stayed unmatched. CDR3 in amino acids: CASSNRGREKLFF. Written as DNA, the CDR3 is TGTGCCAGTAGTAACAGGGGACGAGAAAAACTGTTTTTT.

The chain combines TRBV11-3 with TRBJ1-1; weak D call: TRBD1 (5 bases). The germline CDR1 and CDR2 sequences are SGHNT and YENEEA. CDR3 length: 13 amino acids. V shed 6 bases and J shed 1 base, with 9 bases lying between them. CDR3 protein: CASRSRGNTEAFF. The CDR3 DNA reads as TGTGCCAGCAGATCAAGGGGGAACACTGAAGCTTTCTTT.

Only one count was recorded for this clone. V gene TRBV4-2 combines with J gene TRBJ2-3, with 11 bases lining up with TRBD2. V dropped 4 bases and J dropped 2; count of bases not matched to a gene: 8. CDR1 and CDR2 (germline): LGHNA, YNFKEQ. The CDR3 is made up of 17 amino acids. The CDR3 nucleotides are TGTGCCAGCAGCCTAACGATAGCGGGAGGGCCCACAGATACGCAGTATTTT. This gives the protein CASSLTIAGGPTDTQYF.

This sequence joins TRBV11-2 and TRBJ1-2; D is possibly TRBD1 (5 bases). Germline assignment: CDR1 SGHAT and CDR2 FQNNGV. Between the trimmed V and J ends, which lost 1 base and 4 bases, there was a span of 13 bases. This CDR3 has 15 residues. CDR3 protein: CASSLAQGWGYGYTF. CDR3 DNA sequence: TGTGCCAGCAGCTTAGCTCAGGGCTGGGGCTATGGCTACACCTTC.